This T cell receptor (beta chain) was obtained from a study of cytomegalovirus exposure and HLA in healthy donors. Background on the study: Genotyping of roughly 400 donors showed that about 79% belonged to the Caucasian-associated ancestry cluster. Study-level points and caveats: An analysis was carried out at a later point. It showed that HLA-associated TCR beta chains were more clonally expanded than equally common non-associated chains. Among donors in an Asian-associated ancestry cluster, a later analysis reportedly found fewer N-insertions than the approximately 700-donor mean. V- and J-gene trimming of TCR beta was linked (in a later analysis) to a missense DCLRE1C variant.

The PCR had 60 Vbeta and 13 Jbeta primers. The assay was immunoSEQ multiplex PCR, and TCRdb's table has in-frame clones only and misses some. The sample has approximately 140,000 clones; approximately 85% are singletons. Germline CDR1 and CDR2: MGHRA and YSYEKL. The CDR3 is 12 residues long. Trimming pared 8 bases from V and 0 bases from J, leaving 7 bases between. Comments on this clone: Its antigen remains unidentified.

The sample comprised PBMCs. The chain uses TRBV4-1 and TRBJ2-5; D not certain. This TCR was sampled from a man aged 50-60 years in good health and CMV-seropositive. In DNA form, the CDR3 reads TGCGCCAGCGGTCGGGACCAAGAGACCCAGTACTTC. Amino acids: CASGRDQETQYF.